The clone carrying this TCR beta chain has only a few counts. Antigen unknown. This specimen comes from a study of shared clonotypes between healthy human individuals. About the study: Each donor's CD4 naive and CD4 memory cells filled three plates apiece, CD8 naive two, and CD8 memory one. General study results and limits: It was only blood that was sampled, and tissue repertoires likely differ. Between several donors, naive CD4 clonotypes were shared at a level of around 4.8%.

CDR3 length: 16 amino acids. V lost 0 bases to trimming and J lost 5 bases, with 14 bases between them. CDR1 and CDR2 from the germline V gene are LGHNA and YNFKEQ. In the original analysis: ImmunoSEQ supplied junction-only sequences lacking quality scores, so filtering was different. The method was immunoSEQ multiplex PCR; TCRdb's version includes in-frame clones alone and lacks a portion of them. The V and J calls and the clone size are those of that table, but D and trimming were determined from the DNA. This sample has about 110,000 clones, with approximately 70% found just once. Sample: memory CD8+ T cells sorted from blood. Indicated subset: CD45RO+ cells pooled with CCR7-negative TemRA cells. The chain links TRBV4-2 to TRBJ2-1; weak D call: TRBD1 (5 bases). The sequence was collected from a woman aged 25 to 39 in good health. The CDR3 coding sequence is TGTGCCAGCAGCCAAGAATCGTTAGAGACAGACAATGAGCAGTTCTTC. Amino acid sequence: CASSQESLETDNEQFF.